The 3 T cell receptor beta chains reported below all come from one sample, sequenced in a study of T cell repertoires in cytomegalovirus infection. TCRdb reprocessed the reads via MiXCR and lists one record per CDR3 protein. The sample includes almost 550,000 distinct CDR3 sequences, more than 15% seen only once; the top ten take roughly 25%. The specimen was CD8+ T cells from PBMCs. The source is a human donor in good health (CMV status not recorded). Some clones in this sample may be carry-over from other donors' samples.

The rearrangement links TRBV5-1 to TRBJ2-1; D is possibly TRBD1 or TRBD2 (5 bases each). CDR3 length: 16 amino acids. The V and J ends lost 1 base and 0 bases respectively, with 11 bases between them. Germline V gene sequence: CDR1 SGHRS, CDR2 YFSETQ. Here the CDR3 reads CASSLRWDGSYNEQFF. The CDR3 DNA is TGCGCCAGCAGCTTGCGTTGGGACGGCTCCTACAATGAGCAGTTCTTC.

This chain uses TRBV5-1 with TRBJ2-7; D may be TRBD2 (5 bases). Germline CDR1 is SGHRS and CDR2 is YFSETQ. V dropped 3 bases and J dropped 0 bases, with 13 bases sitting between them. The CDR3 consists of 15 residues. Here the CDR3 DNA reads TGCGCCAGCAGCTCCGGGGTGACGTACTCCTACGAGCAGTACTTC. It encodes CASSSGVTYSYEQYF. Drawing the rest from reference TRBV5-1 and TRBJ2-7, the complete variable domain is KAGVTQTPRYLIKTRGQQVTLSCSPISGHRSVSWYQQTPGQGLQFLFEYFSETQRNKGNFPGRFSGRQFSNSRSEMNVSTLELGDSALYLCASSSGVTYSYEQYFGPGTRLTVT.

This clonotype was seen at least ten times. This chain connects TRBV19 to TRBJ1-5, with 9 positions matching TRBD1. The CDR3 is 15 amino acids. Germline trimming cut 4 bases from V and 8 bases from J; bases unmatched to any gene: 9. From germline, CDR1 is LNHDA and CDR2 SQIVND (reference sequence). CDR3: CASSTKDRGAEPQHF. The CDR3 DNA sequence: TGTGCCAGTAGTACCAAGGACAGGGGCGCGGAGCCCCAGCATTTT.